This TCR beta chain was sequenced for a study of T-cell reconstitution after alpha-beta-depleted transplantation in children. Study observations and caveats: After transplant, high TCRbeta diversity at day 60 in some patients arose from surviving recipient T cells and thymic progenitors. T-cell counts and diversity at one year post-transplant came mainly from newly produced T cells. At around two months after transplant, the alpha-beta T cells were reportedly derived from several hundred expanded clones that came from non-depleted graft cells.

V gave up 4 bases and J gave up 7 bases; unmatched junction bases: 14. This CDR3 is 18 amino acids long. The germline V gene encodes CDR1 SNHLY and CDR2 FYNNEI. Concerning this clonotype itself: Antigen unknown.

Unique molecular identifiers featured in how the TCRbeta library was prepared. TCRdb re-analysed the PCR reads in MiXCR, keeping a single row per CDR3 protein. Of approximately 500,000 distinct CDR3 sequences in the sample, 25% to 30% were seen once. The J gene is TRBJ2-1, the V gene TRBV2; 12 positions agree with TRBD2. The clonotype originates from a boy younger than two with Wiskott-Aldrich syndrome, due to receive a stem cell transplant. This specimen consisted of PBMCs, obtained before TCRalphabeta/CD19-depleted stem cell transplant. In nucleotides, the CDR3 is TGTGCCAGCAGTGCCCCCCTAGCGGGAGGGCCGGGTTGGAATGAGCAGTTCTTC. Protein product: CASSAPLAGGPGWNEQFF.